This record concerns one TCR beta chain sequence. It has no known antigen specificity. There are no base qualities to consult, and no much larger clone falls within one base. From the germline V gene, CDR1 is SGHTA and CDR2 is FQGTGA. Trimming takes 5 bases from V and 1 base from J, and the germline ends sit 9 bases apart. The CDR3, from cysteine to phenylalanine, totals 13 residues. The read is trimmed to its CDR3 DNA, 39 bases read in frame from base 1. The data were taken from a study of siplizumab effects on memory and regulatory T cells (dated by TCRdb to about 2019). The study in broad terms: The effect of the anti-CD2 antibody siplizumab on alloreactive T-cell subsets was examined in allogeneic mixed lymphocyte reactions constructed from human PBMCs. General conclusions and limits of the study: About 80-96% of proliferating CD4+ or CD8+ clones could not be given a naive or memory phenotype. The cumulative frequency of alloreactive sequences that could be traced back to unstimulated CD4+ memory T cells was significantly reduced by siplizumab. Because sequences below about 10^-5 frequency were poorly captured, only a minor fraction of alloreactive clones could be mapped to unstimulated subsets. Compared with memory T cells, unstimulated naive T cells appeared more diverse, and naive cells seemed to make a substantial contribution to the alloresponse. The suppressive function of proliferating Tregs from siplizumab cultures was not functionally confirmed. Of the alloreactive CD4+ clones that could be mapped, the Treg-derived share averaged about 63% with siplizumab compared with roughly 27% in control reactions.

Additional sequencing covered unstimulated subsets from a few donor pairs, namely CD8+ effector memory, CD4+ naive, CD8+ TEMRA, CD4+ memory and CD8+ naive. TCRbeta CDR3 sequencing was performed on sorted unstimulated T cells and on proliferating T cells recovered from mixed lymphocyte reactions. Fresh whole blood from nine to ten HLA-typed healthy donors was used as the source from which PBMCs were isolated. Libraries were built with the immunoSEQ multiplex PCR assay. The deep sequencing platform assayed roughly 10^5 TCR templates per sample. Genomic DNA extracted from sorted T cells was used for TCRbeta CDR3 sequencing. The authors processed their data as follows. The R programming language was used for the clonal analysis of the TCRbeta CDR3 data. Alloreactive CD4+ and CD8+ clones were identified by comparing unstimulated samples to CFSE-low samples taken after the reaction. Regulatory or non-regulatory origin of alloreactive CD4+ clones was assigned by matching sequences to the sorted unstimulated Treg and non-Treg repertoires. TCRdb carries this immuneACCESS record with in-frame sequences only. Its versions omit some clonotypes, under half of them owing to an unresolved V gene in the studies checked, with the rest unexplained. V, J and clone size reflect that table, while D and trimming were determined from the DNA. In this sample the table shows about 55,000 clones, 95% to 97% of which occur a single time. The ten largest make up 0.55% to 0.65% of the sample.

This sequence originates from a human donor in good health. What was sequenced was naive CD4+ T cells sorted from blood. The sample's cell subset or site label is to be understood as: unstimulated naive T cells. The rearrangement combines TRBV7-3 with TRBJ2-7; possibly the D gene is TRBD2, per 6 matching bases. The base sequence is TGTGCCAGCAGCAACGGGGGATCCTACGAGCAGTACTTC. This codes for CASSNGGSYEQYF.